What follows are 23 T cell receptor beta chains derived from one specimen sequenced in a study of human T cells and chemical hapten exposure. The time point was: pre-sensitization, week 0. Indicated treatment: therapeutic diphenylcyclopropenone sensitization with weekly scalp DPC. TCRdb fed the RACE reads into MiXCR, producing one record per CDR3 protein. This table has some 60,000 distinct CDR3 sequences, about 11% appearing once. The specimen was whole blood, collected in connection with sensitization to the hapten diphenylcyclopropenone (DPC). The receptors come from a woman in her thirties or forties with alopecia areata. Some clones in this sample may be carry-over from other donors' samples.

The table lists this clonotype with many counts. V usage is TRBV15 and J usage is TRBJ2-6; D unresolved. V was trimmed by 1 base and J by 0 bases, leaving 4 bases between them. The CDR3 covers 15 residues. Germline V gives CDR1 LNHNV, CDR2 YYDKDF (reference sequence). CDR3 residues: CATSRGFSGANVLTF. DNA of the CDR3: TGTGCCACCAGCAGAGGCTTCTCTGGGGCCAACGTCCTGACTTTC.

About this clonotype: A much larger clone is a single base away; this may be a read error. The conserved final phenylalanine or tryptophan is absent from the CDR3, which likely points to a read error. The rearrangement joins TRBV29-1 to TRBJ2-7; TRBD1 matches at 8 bases. With V trimmed by 4 bases and J by 3 bases, 5 bases remained unmatched. CDR3 length: 13 amino acids. Per the germline V gene, CDR1 is SQVTM and CDR2 is ANQGSEA. CDR3 amino acids: CSVGPDRDYEQYS. CDR3 sequence (DNA): TGCAGCGTTGGGCCGGACAGGGACTACGAGCAGTACTCC.

This clonotype was picked up many times. This rearrangement joins TRBV27 to TRBJ2-3; no reliable D call. With 2 bases removed from V and 2 bases from J, the gap between germline ends came to 5 bases. The CDR3 length is 13 residues. Germline V CDR1 and CDR2: MNHEY, SMNVEV (reference sequence). Here the CDR3 reads CASSLRFTDTQYF. The CDR3 coding sequence is TGTGCCAGCAGTTTACGGTTCACAGATACGCAGTATTTT.

The J gene is TRBJ2-2, the V gene TRBV28; TRBD1 matches 7 bases. The CDR3 has 15 amino acids. Trimming took 6 bases from V and 2 from J; bases not matched to a gene: 6. CDR1 MDHEN and CDR2 SYDVKM come from the germline V gene. The CDR3 DNA follows: TGTGCCAGCAGCACCGGGACAGTAAACACCGGGGAGCTGTTTTTT. It translates to CASSTGTVNTGELFF. Drawing the rest from reference TRBV28 and TRBJ2-2, the complete variable domain is DVKVTQSSRYLVKRTGEKVFLECVQDMDHENMFWYRQDPGLGLRLIYFSYDVKMKEKGDIPEGYSVSREKKERFSLILESASTNQTSMYLCASSTGTVNTGELFFGEGSRLTVL.

This sequence joins TRBV4-3 and TRBJ1-2, with D possibly being TRBD1 (6 bases). The CDR3 runs 15 residues. The V end was cut by 4 bases, the J end by 2 bases, with 14 bases between. CDR1 and CDR2 (germline): LGHNA, YSLEER. As DNA, the CDR3 is TGCGCCAGCAGCCGAGGGACATCTGCGAACTATGGCTACACCTTC. Protein: CASSRGTSANYGYTF.

The chain is built from TRBV3-1 and TRBJ2-2, with 7 bases aligning to TRBD2. The CDR3 consists of 17 residues. Losses at the gene ends were 4 bases for V and 4 bases for J; bases not matched to a gene: 12. The V gene's germline CDR1 is LGHDT and CDR2 YNNKEL (reference sequence). The CDR3 DNA sequence: TGTGCCAGCAGCCGATCTACGGGGCCGGGGGGCACCGGGGAGCTGTTTTTT. Amino acid sequence: CASSRSTGPGGTGELFF.

This clonotype was detected only a few times. This rearrangement joins TRBV7-2 to TRBJ2-1, with 11 bases matching TRBD2. This CDR3 is 18 amino acids long. Germline CDR1 and CDR2: SGHTA and FQGNSA. After removal of 3 bases from V and 6 bases from J, the junction contained 13 bases not matched to a gene. CDR3 coding DNA: TGTGCCAGCAGCTTCGCCTTATTAGCGGGAGGGCCCATCAATGAGCAGTTCTTC. This codes for CASSFALLAGGPINEQFF.

This clonotype was counted a few times. The CDR3 nucleotides are TGCGCCAGCAGCCCCCGTGAACAGCCGAGCTCTGGAAACACCATATATTTT. Protein sequence: CASSPREQPSSGNTIYF. The chain is built from TRBV4-1 and TRBJ1-3; D unresolved. The V gene lost 4 bases and the J gene lost 0 bases, with 16 bases spanning the gap. The length of the CDR3 is 17 residues. CDR1 is MGHRA, CDR2 YSYEKL, per germline.

In this sample, this clonotype turned up a few times. V is TRBV5-1 and J is TRBJ2-1; 10 bases are shared with TRBD2. The CDR3 totals 15 residues. Looked up from germline, CDR1 is SGHRS and CDR2 is YFSETQ. V trimming: 2 bases; J trimming: 6 bases; junction bases outside the gene matches: 5. The CDR3 sequence is CASSFQREGPNEQFF. The CDR3 DNA sequence: TGCGCCAGCAGCTTCCAGCGGGAGGGCCCCAATGAGCAGTTCTTC.

At least ten counts were recorded for this clonotype. The chain recombines TRBV2 with TRBJ1-1; D is perhaps TRBD1 (5 bases). CDR3 length: 13 residues. Germline CDR1 SNHLY, CDR2 FYNNEI. V lost 8 bases, J lost 2 bases, and 12 bases lay in between. The CDR3 loop is CASLSGGNTEAFF. CDR3 DNA sequence: TGTGCCAGCCTCTCGGGGGGAAACACTGAAGCTTTCTTT.

The DNA for the CDR3 is TGCAGCGTTGCCCCGGCAGGACTCAATCAGCCCCAGCATTTT. This sequence encodes CSVAPAGLNQPQHF. This chain links TRBV29-1 with TRBJ1-5, with D unclear. The length of the CDR3 is 14 residues. V was trimmed by 4 bases and J by 3 bases, leaving 13 bases between them. Germline V lookup: CDR1 SQVTM, CDR2 ANQGSEA.

The chain joins TRBV10-3 to TRBJ2-6; D call uncertain. CDR3 size: 15 residues. Trimming left V 4 bases short and J 0 bases short, with 7 bases between. Germline lookup yields CDR1 ENHRY and CDR2 SYGVKD. As DNA, the CDR3 is TGTGCCATCAGTGTAGTAGTCTCTGGGGCCAACGTCCTGACTTTC. This gives the protein CAISVVVSGANVLTF.

In its sample, this clonotype was seen a few times. One end of the junction is discordant with germline, which a read error may explain. The CDR3 DNA follows: TGTGCCAGCAGCTCGCAGGACTTC. It is translated as CASSSQDF. V is TRBV7-9 and J is TRBJ2-4; D gene uncertain. The CDR3 is 8 residues long. The germline CDR1 and CDR2 sequences are SEHNR and FQNEAQ (reference sequence).

Many counts were recorded for this clonotype. The V gene is TRBV12-3 or TRBV12-4, the J gene TRBJ2-1; tentatively, D is TRBD2 (6 bases). The CDR3 spans 14 residues. V lost 7 bases and J 1 base, leaving 11 bases between the germline ends. The CDR3 DNA reads as TGTGCCAGCAAAACCGGGACTTCCTACAATGAGCAGTTCTTC. It yields the protein CASKTGTSYNEQFF.

Only a few counts were recorded for this clonotype. This chain connects TRBV7-6 to TRBJ2-7; the D is unclear. V gave up 5 bases and J gave up 2 bases, with 13 bases separating them. This CDR3 is built from 14 residues. Germline-derived CDR1 and CDR2 are SGHVS and FNYEAQ. CDR3 sequence reads: CASSTTPKPYEQYF. As DNA, the CDR3 is TGTGCCAGCAGCACTACCCCAAAACCCTACGAGCAGTACTTC. Complete variable domain (other parts from reference TRBV7-6 and TRBJ2-7): GAGVSQSPRYKVTKRGQDVALRCDPISGHVSLYWYRQALGQGPEFLTYFNYEAQQDKSGLPNDRFSAERPEGSISTLTIQRTEQRDSAMYRCASSTTPKPYEQYFGPGTRLTVT.

Comment on this clonotype: Being one base from a much bigger clone, this may be a read error. This sequence joins TRBV4-3 and TRBJ2-1, with D perhaps TRBD2 (6 bases). The V gene's germline CDR1 is LGHNA and CDR2 YSLEER. This CDR3 has 17 residues. Here the CDR3 DNA reads TGCGCCAGCAGCCAAGAGACCGCGGGAAGCTCCTACAATGAGCAGCTCTTC. This encodes CASSQETAGSSYNEQLF.

This clonotype has more than one count but fewer than ten. The V and J genes are TRBV2 and TRBJ1-3; TRBD1 is a possible D gene (6 bases). Trimming left V 6 bases short and J 5 bases short, with 11 bases between. The V gene's germline CDR1 is SNHLY and CDR2 FYNNEI. The CDR3 spans 13 residues. The DNA for the CDR3 is TGTGCCAGCAGCTTGGACAGTAGAAACACCATATATTTT. This gives the protein CASSLDSRNTIYF. Full variable domain (rest looked up from reference TRBV2 and TRBJ1-3): EPEVTQTPSHQVTQMGQEVILRCVPISNHLYFYWYRQILGQKVEFLVSFYNNEISEKSEIFDDQFSVERPDGSNFTLKIRSTKLEDSAMYFCASSLDSRNTIYFGEGSWLTVV.

V gene TRBV5-1 combines with J gene TRBJ1-1; a possible D gene is TRBD1 (5 bases). Trimming removed 0 bases at V and 6 bases at J, with 12 bases between. The CDR3 length is 14 residues. Germline assignment: CDR1 SGHRS and CDR2 YFSETQ. The CDR3 nucleotides are TGCGCCAGCAGCTTGGAGCAGGCGGGGGCTGAAGCTTTCTTT. Translating gives CASSLEQAGAEAFF. Drawing the rest from reference TRBV5-1 and TRBJ1-1, the complete variable domain is KAGVTQTPRYLIKTRGQQVTLSCSPISGHRSVSWYQQTPGQGLQFLFEYFSETQRNKGNFPGRFSGRQFSNSRSEMNVSTLELGDSALYLCASSLEQAGAEAFFGQGTRLTVV.

A few counts support this clonotype. The chain uses TRBV30 and TRBJ2-7; D not certain. The CDR3 covers 13 residues. Per germline, CDR1 GTSNPN and CDR2 SVGIG (reference sequence). The V gene lost 5 bases and the J gene lost 0 bases, with 11 bases spanning the gap. The DNA for the CDR3 is TGTGCCTGGGCGGACCGTAGCTCCTACGAGCAGTACTTC. It yields the protein CAWADRSSYEQYF.

This clonotype was found many times. Likely a read error: the CDR3 ends without its conserved phenylalanine or tryptophan. The gene calls are TRBV4-1 and TRBJ1-2; no firm D call. V gave up 0 bases and J gave up 6 bases, with 5 bases separating them. The CDR3 consists of 12 residues. The germline V gene has CDR1 MGHRA and CDR2 YSYEKL. The CDR3 protein is CASSQDGDGYTV. DNA of the CDR3: TGCGCCAGCAGCCAAGATGGAGATGGCTACACCGTC.

This clonotype appeared a few times. The chain has TRBV10-1 and TRBJ2-2; tentative D call: TRBD2 (8 bases). Trimming stripped 5 bases from V and 7 bases from J, with 23 bases between. CDR1 is WNHNN, CDR2 SYGVQD, per germline (reference sequence). The CDR3 extends over 17 amino acids. The CDR3 loop is CASSSSGGLEAGGELFF. The CDR3 bases are TGCGCCAGCAGTTCTTCAGGGGGACTAGAGGCCGGCGGGGAGCTGTTTTTT.

This clonotype was observed many times. This rearrangement joins TRBV21-1 to TRBJ2-3; the tabulated D call, TRBD1, remains unverified against the DNA. TRBV21-1 is a pseudogene segment. The CDR3 runs to 16 residues. CDR3 in DNA: TGTGCCAGCAGCACCCAAAGGACAGCCAACACAGATACGCAGTATTTT. Protein sequence: CASSTQRTANTDTQYF.

There are many counts of this clonotype. This sequence joins TRBV7-8 and TRBJ1-1, with a possible D match to TRBD1 (6 bases). The CDR3 totals 15 residues. Germline CDR1 SGHVS, CDR2 FQNEAQ. Trimming cost V 5 bases and J 4 bases, with 17 bases left between them. The CDR3 bases are TGTGCCAGCAGCCCAAGGGGGGGCCTGGGCACTGAAGCTTTCTTT. Protein product: CASSPRGGLGTEAFF.